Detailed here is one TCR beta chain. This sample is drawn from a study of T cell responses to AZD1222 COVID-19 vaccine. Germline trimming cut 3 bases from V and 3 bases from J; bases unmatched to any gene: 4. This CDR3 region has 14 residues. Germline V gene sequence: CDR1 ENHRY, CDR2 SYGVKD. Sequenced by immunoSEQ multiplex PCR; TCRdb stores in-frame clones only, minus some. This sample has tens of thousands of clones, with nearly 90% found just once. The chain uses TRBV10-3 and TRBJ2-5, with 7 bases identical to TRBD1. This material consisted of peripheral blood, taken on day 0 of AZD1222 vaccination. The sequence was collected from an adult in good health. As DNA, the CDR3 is TGTGCCATCAGTGATAGGGACAGTGAAGAGACCCAGTACTTC. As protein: CAISDRDSEETQYF.